This T cell receptor beta chain was found in a study of immune evolution from preneoplasia to lung adenocarcinoma. Data came from immunoSEQ multiplex PCR; TCRdb stores just in-frame clones and leaves some out. Of 2,000 to 2,500 clones in the sample, roughly 84% were seen once. The CDR3 spans 12 residues. V was clipped by 0 bases and J by 9 bases, with 6 bases between them. Germline CDR1 reads SGHDT; CDR2 reads YYEEEE. The chain recombines TRBV5-6 with TRBJ1-4; D is unresolved. Sequencing was carried out using FFPE lung adenocarcinoma in situ tissue. The sequence was collected from a person aged 55-80 years with lung adenocarcinoma. For the CDR3, the DNA is TGTGCCAGCAGCTTGGGAAACAAAAAACTGTTTTTT. Protein: CASSLGNKKLFF.